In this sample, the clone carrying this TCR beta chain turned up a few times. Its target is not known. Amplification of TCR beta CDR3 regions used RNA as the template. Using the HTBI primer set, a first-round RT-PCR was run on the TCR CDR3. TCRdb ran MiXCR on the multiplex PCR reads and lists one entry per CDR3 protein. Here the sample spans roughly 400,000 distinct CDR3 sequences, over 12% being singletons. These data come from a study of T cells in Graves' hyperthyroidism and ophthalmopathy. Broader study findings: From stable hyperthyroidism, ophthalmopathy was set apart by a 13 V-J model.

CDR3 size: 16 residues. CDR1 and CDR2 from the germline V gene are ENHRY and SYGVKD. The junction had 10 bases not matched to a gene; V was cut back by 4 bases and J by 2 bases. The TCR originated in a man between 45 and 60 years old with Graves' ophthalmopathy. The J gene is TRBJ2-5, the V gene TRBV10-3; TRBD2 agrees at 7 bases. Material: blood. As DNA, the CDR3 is TGTGCCATCAGTGGAGGAACGGGAGGAGGACAAGAGACCCAGTACTTC. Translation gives CAISGGTGGGQETQYF.